These T cell receptor beta chains were read from a single sample in a study of cytomegalovirus exposure and HLA in healthy donors. The data were produced by immunoSEQ multiplex PCR, yet TCRdb's version contains in-frame clones alone and is incomplete. The data contain about 150,000 clones, around 80% of them seen just once; the ten biggest clones take up over 1.1%. The sequenced material came from PBMCs. These TCRs come from a man younger than 35 in good health and CMV-seronegative. Both conserved end residues are part of each CDR3.

V	J	CDR3
TRBV7-8	TRBJ2-3	CASSLEGVRVQDTQYF
TRBV27	NA	CASSSLAGGVYEQYF
TRBV11-3	TRBJ2-1	CASSLRSWSYNEQFF
TRBV7-8	TRBJ1-1	CASSFDRDEAFF
TRBV5-1	TRBJ1-4	CASSQGQGREKLFF
TRBV7-2	TRBJ2-5	CASTSQASFETQYF
TRBV7-9	TRBJ2-5	CSSSFGQGQETQYF
TRBV13	TRBJ1-1	CASRGGADTEAFF
TRBV20-1	TRBJ1-1	CSAWTLGTAFF
TRBV6-5	TRBJ1-6	CASRPGGDSPLHF
TRBV21-1	TRBJ2-1	CASSKWGQGPSRVF
TRBV9	TRBJ2-3	CASSHRLAGGPEGDTQYF
TRBV7-9	TRBJ2-1	CSSSLEINEQFF
TRBV7-9	TRBJ1-1	CASGGHMNTEAFF
TRBV6-5	TRBJ2-1	CASSYHPATSYPEQFF
TRBV18	TRBJ1-2	CASSPNRLTGFSGYTF
TRBV28	TRBJ1-2	CASSLLSEYGYTF
TRBV9	TRBJ2-7	CASSVGASGAYEQYF
TRBV27	TRBJ2-1	CASSLWGQDEQFF
TRBV19	TRBJ1-2	CATSYQGAYYGYTF
TRBV27	TRBJ2-7	CASSSSGIYEQYF
TRBV2	TRBJ1-4	CASSLRRVEKLFF
TRBV7-9	TRBJ1-2	CSSSFPANYGYTF
TRBV11-2	TRBJ2-1	CASSPGQGGYNEQFF
TRBV4-3	TRBJ2-1	CASSQFRTGGEFF
TRBV19	TRBJ2-1	CASRQGFNEQFF
TRBV9	TRBJ2-1	CASGPSEQFF
TRBV21-1	TRBJ2-7	CASSKVLCGRAYEQYF
TRBV14	TRBJ1-3	CASSHSGSSRNTIYF
TRBV30	TRBJ1-5	CAWSVEIRSQPQHF
TRBV5-4	TRBJ1-6	CASSWSGTGDSPLHF
TRBV6-5	TRBJ2-7	CASAVGRTNEQYF
TRBV4-1	TRBJ2-7	CASEKGEGVSEQYF
TRBV6-1	TRBJ1-2	CASSEARQDYGYTF
TRBV12-5	TRBJ2-7	CASGYVGAYEQYF
TRBV2	TRBJ2-5	CASLALGLAGGGETQYF
TRBV19	TRBJ1-1	CASPPTGSRIGTEAFF
TRBV7-7	TRBJ2-1	CASSEGHNEQFF
TRBV30	TRBJ2-7	CAWREVGAPDEQYF
TRBV5-6	TRBJ1-2	CASSLGQGGGYTF
TRBV6-5	TRBJ2-7	CASSYSVAGSYEQYF
TRBV4-3	TRBJ2-2	CASSPTPSGGPGELFF
TRBV6-6	TRBJ1-4	CATARIVSEKLFF
TRBV19	TRBJ2-6	CASSIDPEGGAPVPTSGANVLTF
TRBV7-2	TRBJ2-7	CASSKDDRMTYEQYF
TRBV2	TRBJ2-7	CASKWEGRTPYEQYF
TRBV28	TRBJ1-5	CASSARGFGNQPQHF
TRBV28	TRBJ1-5	CASSPGGRDSNQPQHF
TRBV4-1	TRBJ2-1	CASSLGTIPQYNEQFF
TRBV15	TRBJ1-5	CATSGGLDRGWNQPQHF
TRBV5-1	TRBJ1-1	CASSFAGSTEAFF